These 27 T cell receptor beta chains were sequenced from one sample in a study of beta chain features in type 1 diabetes. The study's findings and limits: Type 1 diabetes patients showed a moderate but significant shortening of TCRB CDR3s in all four CD4+ subsets.

Which antigens these TCRs recognize remains unknown. Sequencing targeted expressed TCRB transcripts, as all isolated RNA had been reverse transcribed. Produced via immunoSEQ multiplex PCR; TCRdb's table is partial and in-frame only. This sample carries 600,000 to 700,000 clones, over 10% of them seen once, and the ten largest clones take 0.022%. The sequenced material came from naive CD4+ T cells from blood. Receptors originate from a young man with type 1 diabetes.

The chain recombines TRBV18 with TRBJ2-5; possibly TRBD1 or TRBD2 for D (5 bases each). The germline gives CDR1 KGHSH, CDR2 LQKENI. The germline V and J ends were trimmed by 3 bases and 0 bases, with 8 bases remaining between them. The length of the CDR3 is 14 residues. The chain's CDR3 is CASSPMGDQETQYF. CDR3 coding DNA: TGTGCCAGCTCACCTATGGGGGACCAAGAGACCCAGTACTTC.

V and J are TRBV6-6 and TRBJ2-7; 11 bases are a match to TRBD1. Germline V gives CDR1 MNHNY, CDR2 SVGAGI (reference sequence). The CDR3 contains 16 residues. V gave up 2 bases and J gave up 2 bases; unmatched junction bases: 5. As DNA, the CDR3 is TGTGCCAGCAGTTACGCCCTGGGACAGGGGGCCTACGAGCAGTACTTC. Its protein product is CASSYALGQGAYEQYF.

This clone has more than one count but fewer than ten. V and J are TRBV28 and TRBJ2-7; TRBD1 matches 8 bases. Germline V gives CDR1 MDHEN, CDR2 SYDVKM. The V segment lost 8 bases and the J segment 1 base; nucleotides outside the gene matches: 4. CDR3 length: 13 amino acids. CDR3 sequence: CASGRDRSYEQYF. The CDR3 DNA follows: TGTGCCAGCGGCAGGGACAGGTCCTACGAGCAGTACTTC.

The V call is TRBV30, the J call TRBJ2-5; D uncertain. The length of the CDR3 is 14 residues. Germline-derived CDR1 and CDR2 are GTSNPN and SVGIG (reference sequence). Trimming left V 2 bases short and J 1 base short, with 11 bases between. The CDR3, as DNA: TGTGCCTGGAGTACGCAATTGGTCCAAGAGACCCAGTACTTC. This codes for CAWSTQLVQETQYF. The whole variable domain, filled in from reference TRBV30 and TRBJ2-5, reads SQTIHQWPATLVQPVGSPLSLECTVEGTSNPNLYWYRQAAGRGLQLLFYSVGIGQISSEVPQNLSASRPQDRQFILSSKKLLLSDSGFYLCAWSTQLVQETQYFGPGTRLLVL.

This CDR3 reads CASSPLLAGGIPYEQYF. The CDR3 nucleotides are TGTGCCAGCTCACCACTTCTAGCGGGGGGGATTCCCTACGAGCAGTACTTC. This chain joins TRBV18 and TRBJ2-7; TRBD2 agrees at 12 bases. Trimming took 1 base from V and 2 from J; bases not matched to a gene: 6. CDR1 and CDR2 from the germline V gene are KGHSH and LQKENI. The CDR3 covers 17 residues.

This clone was seen only a few times. V gene TRBV6-1 combines with J gene TRBJ1-4; D gene unclear. Germline lookup yields CDR1 MNHNS and CDR2 SASEGT. V lost 7 bases and J lost 4, with 16 bases in between. The CDR3 has 15 residues. Here the CDR3 reads CASKFGRSNNEKLFF. DNA for the CDR3: TGTGCCAGCAAGTTCGGCAGGAGCAATAATGAAAAACTGTTTTTT.

The chain combines TRBV15 with TRBJ1-1; tentatively, D is TRBD1 (6 bases). CDR3 size: 15 residues. Germline V lookup: CDR1 LNHNV, CDR2 YYDKDF (reference sequence). Trimming cost V 0 bases and J 0 bases, with 8 bases left between them. The CDR3 is CATSRDEGVNTEAFF. The CDR3 region has the DNA TGTGCCACCAGCAGAGACGAGGGGGTGAACACTGAAGCTTTCTTT.

The J gene is TRBJ1-5, the V gene TRBV2; D gene ambiguous. CDR1 and CDR2 from the germline V gene are SNHLY and FYNNEI. The CDR3 has 14 amino acids. V lost 1 base and J 2 bases, leaving 6 bases between the germline ends. The CDR3 region is CASSEVWGNQPQHF. Written as DNA, the CDR3 is TGTGCCAGCAGTGAAGTGTGGGGCAATCAGCCCCAGCATTTT.

This chain joins TRBV2 and TRBJ2-3, with D perhaps TRBD1 (6 bases). Germline loops: CDR1 SNHLY, CDR2 FYNNEI. The CDR3 loop spans 15 amino acids. Trimming stripped 6 bases from V and 4 bases from J, with 17 bases between. Written as DNA, the CDR3 is TGTGCCAGCAGGGAACTGACAGGAGGATCAGATACGCAGTATTTT. It yields the protein CASRELTGGSDTQYF.

The CDR3 bases are TGTGCCAGCAGCCAGGGGGTAGGGGATACGCAGTATTTT. It encodes CASSQGVGDTQYF. The rearrangement joins TRBV6-6 to TRBJ2-3; 7 bases agree with TRBD1. V was clipped by 6 bases and J by 6 bases; unmatched bases: 6. CDR3 length: 13 residues. The germline CDR1 and CDR2 sequences are MNHNY and SVGAGI (reference sequence).

V gene TRBV18 combines with J gene TRBJ1-6, with D maybe TRBD1 (5 bases). CDR1 is KGHSH and CDR2 is LQKENI in the germline V gene. The CDR3 runs to 14 residues. Trimming took off 2 bases at V and 7 bases at J, with 9 bases between the two ends. CDR3 region: CASSPWGGNSPLHF. CDR3 bases: TGTGCCAGCTCACCATGGGGGGGAAATTCACCCCTCCACTTT. Complete variable domain (other parts from reference TRBV18 and TRBJ1-6): NAGVMQNPRHLVRRRGQEARLRCSPMKGHSHVYWYRQLPEEGLKFMVYLQKENIIDESGMPKERFSAEFPKEGPSILRIQQVVRGDSAAYFCASSPWGGNSPLHFGNGTRLTVT.

This chain connects TRBV7-6 to TRBJ2-3; 9 positions match TRBD2. The germline V gene encodes CDR1 SGHVS and CDR2 FNYEAQ. This CDR3 contains 16 residues. With V trimmed by 5 bases and J by 2 bases, 8 bases remained unmatched. Written as DNA, the CDR3 is TGTGCCAGCAGCCATGTAGCGGGGGTAAACACAGATACGCAGTATTTT. Residues: CASSHVAGVNTDTQYF.

This clone showed up just a few times. The V and J genes are TRBV30 and TRBJ1-1; possibly TRBD1 for D (5 bases). V was shortened by 4 bases and J by 4 bases, with 16 bases between the two germline ends. CDR1 and CDR2 from the germline V gene are GTSNPN and SVGIG (reference sequence). The CDR3 length is 14 residues. CDR3 region: CAWTAGTRGTEAFF. CDR3 DNA: TGTGCCTGGACCGCGGGAACGAGGGGCACTGAAGCTTTCTTT.

This clone was seen more than once but under ten times. This CDR3 is also generated by other DNA sequences in the sample. V is TRBV5-4 and J is TRBJ1-6; 8 nucleotides align to TRBD1. The CDR3 has 14 amino acids. V lost 0 bases to trimming and J lost 7 bases; unmatched junction nucleotides: 0. Looked up from germline, CDR1 is SGHNT and CDR2 is YYREEE (reference sequence). The CDR3 region is CASSLGQGNSPLHF. The CDR3 bases are TGTGCCAGCAGCTTGGGACAGGGGAATTCACCCCTCCACTTT.

This clone was observed a handful of times. The chain couples TRBV5-1 to TRBJ1-1, with 8 bases matching TRBD1. This CDR3 has 13 amino acids. Trimming at V came to 2 bases and at J to 10 bases, leaving 7 bases not matched to a gene. Germline values: CDR1 SGHRS, CDR2 YFSETQ. The CDR3 here is CASSFEIGTGAFF. As DNA, the CDR3 is TGCGCCAGCAGCTTTGAAATAGGGACAGGAGCTTTCTTT.

This clone turned up a few times. The gene calls are TRBV5-4 and TRBJ2-5, with a tentative D call TRBD1 (6 bases). The CDR3 length is 12 residues. Germline lookup yields CDR1 SGHNT and CDR2 YYREEE (reference sequence). V shed 3 bases and J shed 5 bases, with 8 bases lying between them. In nucleotides, the CDR3 is TGTGCCAGCAGCTCGACAGGCGAGACCCAGTACTTC. Protein product: CASSSTGETQYF.

Only a few counts were recorded for this clone. The chain uses TRBV5-4 and TRBJ2-3, with TRBD2 matching over 12 bases. This CDR3 is built from 15 residues. Germline values: CDR1 SGHNT, CDR2 YYREEE (reference sequence). V shed 4 bases, J shed 4 bases, and the junction held 4 bases outside the gene matches. The CDR3 spells CASSPGLAGPDTQYF. The CDR3 coding sequence is TGTGCCAGCAGCCCTGGACTAGCGGGGCCAGATACGCAGTATTTT.

This clone was counted between two and nine times. V usage is TRBV2 and J usage is TRBJ2-7; D gene uncertain. The CDR3 contains 11 residues. V lost 5 bases, J lost 5 bases, and 7 bases lay in between. Germline CDR1 is SNHLY and CDR2 is FYNNEI. The CDR3 loop reads CASSWADEQYF. The CDR3 DNA follows: TGTGCCAGCAGTTGGGCAGACGAGCAGTACTTC.

This clone was seen more than once but under ten times. The rearrangement joins TRBV19 to TRBJ2-1, with 7 bases matching TRBD1. Trimming at V came to 11 bases and at J to 9 bases, leaving 13 bases not matched to a gene. The V gene's germline CDR1 is LNHDA and CDR2 SQIVND (reference sequence). The CDR3 is made up of 13 amino acids. The CDR3 region has the DNA TGTGCCGGCTCAAGGGGGCTGGTAGGTGAGCAGTTCTTC. Translated: CAGSRGLVGEQFF.

The chain recombines TRBV6-5 with TRBJ1-6, with TRBD1 matching over 7 bases. The V gene's germline CDR1 is MNHEY and CDR2 SVGAGI. The V gene end was trimmed by 6 bases and the J gene end by 9 bases; junction bases not matched to a gene: 5. The CDR3 is 13 amino acids. Written as DNA, the CDR3 is TGTGCCAGCAGCCGGGGACAGCCTTCACCCCTCCACTTT. Protein sequence: CASSRGQPSPLHF.

The chain uses TRBV6-5 and TRBJ1-2, with 7 nucleotides matching TRBD1. The CDR3 spans 15 residues. The junction had 13 bases not matched to a gene; V was cut back by 6 bases and J by 6 bases. Germline V gene sequence: CDR1 MNHEY, CDR2 SVGAGI. CDR3 residues: CASSYRDSPIHGYTF. The CDR3 coding sequence is TGTGCCAGCAGCTACCGGGACAGTCCCATACATGGCTACACCTTC.

This sequence joins TRBV18 and TRBJ2-7; D could derive from TRBD1 or TRBD2 (5 bases each). The CDR3 is made up of 13 amino acids. Germline lookup yields CDR1 KGHSH and CDR2 LQKENI. Trimming shortened V by 5 bases and J by 3 bases, and 11 bases separated the two germline ends. In nucleotides, the CDR3 is TGTGCCAGCTCAGCTGGGACGGACTACGAGCAGTACTTC. The encoded protein is CASSAGTDYEQYF.

This rearrangement joins TRBV9 to TRBJ1-5, with D possibly matching TRBD1 (5 bases). Trimming took 3 bases from V and 7 from J, leaving 11 bases between them. This CDR3 is 13 amino acids long. Per germline, CDR1 SGDLS and CDR2 YYNGEE. The CDR3 spells CASSDTGGQPQHF. The CDR3 nucleotides are TGTGCCAGCAGCGACACAGGCGGCCAGCCCCAGCATTTT.

The chain links TRBV7-9 to TRBJ2-5; D is possibly TRBD1 (5 bases). Looked up from germline, CDR1 is SEHNR and CDR2 is FQNEAQ (reference sequence). Trimming shortened V by 5 bases and J by 1 base, and 8 bases separated the two germline ends. CDR3 length equals 13 residues. The CDR3 DNA follows: TGTGCCAGCAGCCGACAGATCCAAGAGACCCAGTACTTC. This codes for CASSRQIQETQYF.

V gene TRBV4-1 combines with J gene TRBJ1-2, with D uncertain. Between the trimmed V and J ends, which lost 0 bases and 5 bases, there was a span of 7 bases. Germline loops: CDR1 MGHRA, CDR2 YSYEKL. The CDR3 has 13 residues. CDR3 protein: CASSQDFLYGYTF. The CDR3, as DNA: TGCGCCAGCAGCCAAGATTTTTTATATGGCTACACCTTC.

This chain links TRBV7-9 with TRBJ2-1; 8 nucleotides match TRBD1. This CDR3 has 14 amino acids. V dropped 7 bases and J dropped 5; count of bases not matched to a gene: 7. The germline CDR1 and CDR2 sequences are SEHNR and FQNEAQ (reference sequence). Here the CDR3 DNA reads TGTGCCAGCACCCCGGGACAGGCGAACAATGAGCAGTTCTTC. Protein product: CASTPGQANNEQFF.

Only a few counts were recorded for this clone. The chain carries TRBV6-1 and TRBJ1-2; maybe TRBD1 (5 bases). CDR1 is MNHNS and CDR2 is SASEGT in the germline V gene. CDR3 length: 14 amino acids. The germline V and J ends were trimmed by 7 bases and 3 bases, with 15 bases remaining between them. In DNA, the CDR3 is TGTGCCAGCAAAAAGGGGTTTCCGGACTATGGCTACACCTTC. It specifies CASKKGFPDYGYTF.